This T cell receptor (beta chain) was recorded in a study of metastatic and nonmetastatic thyroid tumors. Background on the study: The authors compared repertoires across blood and tumor or nodule tissue from malignant and benign thyroid patients. Broader study findings: Significantly greater TCR beta diversity was reportedly found in malignant thyroid tumors than in benign nodules (in blood and tumor).

Germline V lookup: CDR1 SGHAT, CDR2 FQNNGV. CDR3 length: 13 residues. V lost 1 base and J lost 5, with 6 bases in between. In the original analysis: For papillary thyroid cancer, a distant-metastasis classifier was constructed from CDR3 differences observed across clinicopathological groups. TCRdb re-analyzed the PCR reads using MiXCR. These V and J calls derive from TCRdb rather than the authors' analysis. The sample includes approximately 38,000 clones, less than 30% of them seen just once. About this clone itself: Its antigen is not known.

The entire patient cohort was treatment-naive prior to thyroid surgery. Input material: blood. V usage is TRBV11-2 and J usage is TRBJ1-5, with unresolved D. The clonotype originates from a male donor with papillary thyroid cancer or a benign thyroid nodule (not recorded which). Some clones in this sample may be carry-over from other donors' samples. CDR3 sequence: CASSLGSDQPQHF. CDR3 nucleotides: TGTGCCAGCAGCTTAGGTTCGGATCAGCCCCAGCATTTT.